This TCR beta chain was profiled in a study of Ad26.COV2.S vaccination and SARS-CoV-2 variants. Across the whole study: It was the COV1001 Ad26.COV2.S trial arm that included the donor. Once or twice, 56 days apart, Ad26.COV2.S was delivered intramuscularly.

The CDR3 sequence is 13 residues long. The V gene lost 3 bases and the J gene lost 2 bases, with 8 bases spanning the gap. Per germline, CDR1 SGHNT and CDR2 YYREEE (reference sequence). Sequenced by immunoSEQ multiplex PCR; TCRdb stores in-frame clones only, minus some. The repertoire has about 350,000 clones, approximately 90% of them found once; the top ten carry approximately 5%. Treatment in this sample: around 19 received Ad26.COV2.S at low or high dose, single or two shots; 5 received placebo; per-sample allocation not given. Day 63 after the first injection of vaccine or placebo was the sampling time. In Boston, an adult donor aged 18-55 years took part. Spike of the Wuhan-strain SARS-CoV-2 was expressed by an Ad26 vector, which formed the vaccine. This clone is a singleton in its sample.

This sequence was found in a person aged 18-65 years who received the Ad26.COV2.S COVID-19 vaccine or a placebo. Specimen: peripheral blood, collected in a trial of Ad26.COV2.S vaccine versus placebo. The rearrangement joins TRBV5-4 to TRBJ2-5; D not certain. The CDR3 sequence: CASSSDMQETQYF. The CDR3 DNA reads TGTGCCAGCAGCTCAGACATGCAAGAGACCCAGTACTTC.